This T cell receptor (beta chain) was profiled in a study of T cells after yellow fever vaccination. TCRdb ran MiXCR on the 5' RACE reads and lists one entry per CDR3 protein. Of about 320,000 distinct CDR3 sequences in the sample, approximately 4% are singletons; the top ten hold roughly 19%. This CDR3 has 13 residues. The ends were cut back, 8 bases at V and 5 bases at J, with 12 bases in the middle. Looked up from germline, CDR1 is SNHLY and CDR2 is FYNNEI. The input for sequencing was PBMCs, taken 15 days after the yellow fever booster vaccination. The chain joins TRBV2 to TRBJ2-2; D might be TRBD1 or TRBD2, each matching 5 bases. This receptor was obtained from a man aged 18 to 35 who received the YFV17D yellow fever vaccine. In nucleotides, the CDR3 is TGTGCCAGCCGGGGCCCTGGGACCGGGGAGCTGTTTTTT. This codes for CASRGPGTGELFF. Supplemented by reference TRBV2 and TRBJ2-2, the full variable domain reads EPEVTQTPSHQVTQMGQEVILRCVPISNHLYFYWYRQILGQKVEFLVSFYNNEISEKSEIFDDQFSVERPDGSNFTLKIRSTKLEDSAMYFCASRGPGTGELFFGEGSRLTVL.